The 27 T cell receptor beta chains below were found in one sample sequenced in a study of lymphopenia after photon versus proton radiotherapy. Measured with immunoSEQ multiplex PCR; TCRdb has only the in-frame clones, and not every one. The repertoire consists of more than 70,000 clones, with approximately 82% occurring once and the leading ten covering approximately 1.4%. Sequences were derived from peripheral blood, sampled from a patient treated with proton-based radiotherapy. These receptors all come from a man aged 55 to 69 with pancreatic cancer.

This clone has only a few counts. The gene calls are TRBV2 and TRBJ1-2; TRBD1 matches 9 bases. The CDR3 has 13 amino acids. V trimming: 4 bases; J trimming: 4 bases; junction bases outside the gene matches: 1. CDR1 is SNHLY and CDR2 is FYNNEI in the germline V gene. The CDR3: CASSGTGAYGYTF. The CDR3, as DNA: TGTGCCAGCAGTGGGACAGGGGCCTATGGCTACACCTTC.

This clone was picked up a small number of times. V and J are TRBV21-1 and TRBJ1-2. TRBV21-1 represents a pseudogene. The CDR3 totals 9 residues. CDR3 sequence: CASIDGYTF. The DNA of the CDR3 is TGTGCCAGCATCGATGGCTACACCTTC.

This clone was detected only a few times. V and J are TRBV5-1 and TRBJ2-2; maybe TRBD1 (5 bases). CDR1 SGHRS and CDR2 YFSETQ come from the germline V gene. V lost 6 bases and J 4 bases, leaving 13 bases between the germline ends. The CDR3 contains 14 residues. The CDR3: CASTPQGSTGELFF. In nucleotides, the CDR3 is TGCGCCAGCACCCCGCAGGGAAGCACCGGGGAGCTGTTTTTT.

Details on this clone: Other DNA variants within this sample encode the same CDR3. The rearrangement uses TRBV25-1 and TRBJ2-7; D could derive from TRBD1 or TRBD2 (6 bases each). Germline assignment: CDR1 MGHDK and CDR2 SYGVNS. This CDR3 has 12 amino acids. Trimming left V 6 bases short and J 2 bases short, with 8 bases between. CDR3 DNA sequence: TGTGCCAGCAGGGGGGGCCCCTACGAGCAGTACTTC. Translating it yields CASRGGPYEQYF.

V usage is TRBV9 and J usage is TRBJ1-2; 7 bases are shared with TRBD1. V lost 3 bases and J lost 7; bases outside the gene matches: 15. The CDR3 runs 16 residues. Germline V gene sequence: CDR1 SGDLS, CDR2 YYNGEE. This CDR3 reads CASSGQQGRTLSGYTF. The CDR3 DNA is TGTGCCAGCAGCGGACAACAGGGGAGGACTTTGTCTGGCTACACCTTC.

This clone occurred once. The CDR3 reads CASSLGGEQETQYF. CDR3 DNA sequence: TGTGCCAGCAGCTTAGGAGGGGAACAAGAGACCCAGTACTTC. This chain uses TRBV7-2 with TRBJ2-5, with D possibly called TRBD1 or TRBD2 (5 bases each). This CDR3 comprises 14 residues. Germline V lookup: CDR1 SGHTA, CDR2 FQGNSA. Trimming took off 1 base at V and 2 bases at J, with 8 bases between the two ends.

V usage is TRBV6-6 and J usage is TRBJ2-7; 7 nucleotides match TRBD2. The CDR3 has 13 amino acids. CDR1 and CDR2 (germline): MNHNY, SVGAGI (reference sequence). With 0 bases clipped from V and 6 bases from J, the junction kept 2 bases outside the gene matches. The CDR3 loop reads CASSYSTGGEQYF. The CDR3 DNA is TGTGCCAGCAGTTACTCGACGGGAGGCGAGCAGTACTTC.

The chain employs TRBV2 and TRBJ1-5, with D possibly TRBD1 on 5 matching bases. V shed 4 bases and J shed 4 bases, with 11 bases lying between them. The CDR3 has 14 residues. CDR1 is SNHLY, CDR2 FYNNEI, per germline. The CDR3, as DNA: TGTGCCAGCAGTGGCGCAGGGATAAATCAGCCCCAGCATTTT. Residues: CASSGAGINQPQHF.

This chain links TRBV6-5 with TRBJ2-1; TRBD2 is a possible D gene (5 bases). V gave up 3 bases and J gave up 6 bases, with 15 bases separating them. CDR3 size: 15 residues. Germline loops: CDR1 MNHEY, CDR2 SVGAGI. The CDR3 spells CASSYPPPGINEQFF. CDR3 bases: TGTGCCAGCAGTTATCCCCCCCCGGGAATCAATGAGCAGTTCTTC.

V and J are TRBV14 and TRBJ2-5, with TRBD2 matching 7 bases. The CDR3 extends over 15 amino acids. The germline V gene encodes CDR1 SGHDN and CDR2 FVKESK. Trimming at V came to 0 bases and at J to 5 bases, leaving 6 bases not matched to a gene. CDR3 amino acids: CASSQELGRWETQYF. The DNA for the CDR3 is TGTGCCAGCAGCCAAGAACTCGGGAGGTGGGAGACCCAGTACTTC.

This chain connects TRBV6-5 to TRBJ2-3, with 7 bases lining up with TRBD2. The CDR3 is made up of 14 amino acids. Germline V gene data show CDR1 as MNHEY and CDR2 as SVGAGI. J lost 3 bases, V lost 9 bases, and 9 bases had no gene match. DNA of the CDR3: TGTGCCAGTTACGAGGGCGGGAGAACAGATACGCAGTATTTT. Its protein product is CASYEGGRTDTQYF.

The chain employs TRBV7-3 and TRBJ2-1; 11 nucleotides agree with TRBD2. CDR1 is SGHTA, CDR2 FQGTGA, per germline. V lost 1 base and J lost 4; bases outside the gene matches: 6. The CDR3 runs to 17 residues. CDR3 in DNA: TGTGCCAGCAGCTTAATTGCTAGCGGGAGGCCTTACAATGAGCAGTTCTTC. Its protein product is CASSLIASGRPYNEQFF.

In its sample, this clone was seen a few times. This chain joins TRBV7-9 and TRBJ1-3; D gene uncertain. The V gene's germline CDR1 is SEHNR and CDR2 FQNEAQ (reference sequence). V was cut by 1 base and J by 4 bases, with 14 bases left in between. CDR3 length: 16 amino acids. The CDR3 region is CASSLDGRSSGNTIYF. CDR3 DNA: TGTGCCAGCAGCTTAGATGGCAGGTCCTCGGGAAACACCATATATTTT.

The V gene is TRBV27, the J gene TRBJ1-1; D gene ambiguous. CDR3 length equals 15 residues. Per germline, CDR1 MNHEY and CDR2 SMNVEV (reference sequence). Trimming removed 5 bases from V and 5 bases from J, with 18 bases in between. The CDR3 DNA sequence: TGTGCCAGCAGTCCCTCGACCCCGATGGGGACTGAAGCTTTCTTT. It translates to CASSPSTPMGTEAFF.

This chain uses TRBV11-3 with TRBJ2-5; D ambiguous. The CDR3 is 15 residues long. Germline V gene sequence: CDR1 SGHNT, CDR2 YENEEA. The germline V and J ends were trimmed by 1 base and 1 base, with 10 bases remaining between them. For the CDR3, the DNA is TGTGCCAGCAGCTTAGGCCCCGGCCCCCAAGAGACCCAGTACTTC. Protein: CASSLGPGPQETQYF.

The CDR3 nucleotides are TGTGCCGCAACAGGGACTAGACGCTACAATGAGCAGTTCTTC. Translation: CAATGTRRYNEQFF. The gene calls are TRBV28 and TRBJ2-1; 8 bases align to TRBD2. In germline, CDR1 is MDHEN, CDR2 SYDVKM. Losses at the gene ends were 11 bases for V and 3 bases for J; bases not matched to a gene: 9. This CDR3 is built from 14 residues.

V usage is TRBV6-1 and J usage is TRBJ2-7; 8 bases line up with TRBD1. CDR3 length equals 13 residues. Losses at the gene ends were 5 bases for V and 2 bases for J; bases not matched to a gene: 2. Per germline, CDR1 MNHNS and CDR2 SASEGT. Here the CDR3 DNA reads TGTGCCAGCAGTATGGGACAGGCCTACGAGCAGTACTTC. This sequence encodes CASSMGQAYEQYF.

The chain joins TRBV30 to TRBJ1-4; 9 bases line up with TRBD1. Unmatched junction bases numbered 10, after V lost 1 base and J lost 7 bases. This CDR3 region has 16 residues. Germline loops: CDR1 GTSNPN, CDR2 SVGIG (reference sequence). CDR3 sequence: CAWSAKAGQGSEKLFF. The CDR3, as DNA: TGTGCCTGGAGTGCAAAGGCGGGACAGGGAAGTGAAAAACTGTTTTTT.

The V and J genes are TRBV27 and TRBJ2-2, with D tentatively TRBD2 (5 bases). V lost 6 bases and J 2 bases, leaving 19 bases between the germline ends. Germline CDR1 is MNHEY and CDR2 is SMNVEV (reference sequence). This CDR3 has 17 amino acids. The DNA of the CDR3 is TGTGCCAGCAGCCGCGGGTTCGGGCTCCTTAACACCGGGGAGCTGTTTTTT. Protein product: CASSRGFGLLNTGELFF.

The rearrangement uses TRBV6-1 and TRBJ2-2, with D unresolved. This CDR3 contains 14 residues. V lost 8 bases to trimming and J lost 0 bases, with 10 bases between them. Per germline, CDR1 MNHNS and CDR2 SASEGT. The CDR3 reads CASRVSANTGELFF. The CDR3 nucleotides read TGTGCCAGCCGGGTATCAGCGAACACCGGGGAGCTGTTTTTT.

This clone has more than one count but fewer than ten. The chain recombines TRBV9 with TRBJ2-1; 9 bases fit TRBD2. V gave up 1 base and J gave up 5 bases; unmatched junction bases: 4. CDR1 SGDLS and CDR2 YYNGEE come from the germline V gene. The CDR3 has 15 amino acids. CDR3 protein: CASSVLAGRNNEQFF. The CDR3 DNA reads as TGTGCCAGCAGCGTACTAGCGGGGCGGAACAATGAGCAGTTCTTC.

The gene calls are TRBV14 and TRBJ1-1; no firm D call. CDR3 length: 12 amino acids. V lost 4 bases to trimming and J lost 10 bases, with 13 bases between them. Germline loops: CDR1 SGHDN, CDR2 FVKESK. The CDR3 loop is CASSPGIWLAFF. The CDR3 DNA sequence: TGTGCCAGCAGCCCTGGCATCTGGCTAGCTTTCTTT.

The V and J genes are TRBV11-2 and TRBJ2-1; the D gene is possibly TRBD2 (5 bases). The length of the CDR3 is 14 residues. Trimming shortened V by 8 bases and J by 4 bases, and 15 bases separated the two germline ends. Germline V gene lookup returns CDR1 SGHAT and CDR2 FQNNGV. CDR3 bases: TGTGCCAGCGCAGAAAGGACTTTTTACAATGAGCAGTTCTTC. Translating it yields CASAERTFYNEQFF.

The chain carries TRBV7-9 and TRBJ2-2; 7 bases align to TRBD1. The germline CDR1 and CDR2 sequences are SEHNR and FQNEAQ (reference sequence). J lost 5 bases, V lost 0 bases, and 6 bases had no gene match. This CDR3 is 16 amino acids long. CDR3 in amino acids: CASSLAGQTRTGELFF. The CDR3 bases are TGTGCCAGCAGCTTAGCGGGACAGACCAGAACCGGGGAGCTGTTTTTT.

V gene TRBV27 combines with J gene TRBJ2-3; 12 nucleotides agree with TRBD1. The CDR3 is 17 amino acids. Germline V lookup: CDR1 MNHEY, CDR2 SMNVEV (reference sequence). The V and J ends lost 3 bases and 5 bases, in that order; junction bases with no gene match: 9. CDR3 sequence (DNA): TGTGCCAGCAGTTTTAGGGGACAGGGGGCGGGTGGAGATACGCAGTATTTT. Amino acid sequence: CASSFRGQGAGGDTQYF.

This rearrangement joins TRBV6-1 to TRBJ2-6, with D unclear. The V gene lost 6 bases and the J gene lost 1 base, with 10 bases spanning the gap. Germline CDR1 reads MNHNS; CDR2 reads SASEGT. The CDR3 extends over 15 amino acids. The CDR3 DNA reads as TGTGCCAGCAGACCGGCTACGTCTGGGGCCAACGTCCTGACTTTC. Amino acids: CASRPATSGANVLTF.

The J gene is TRBJ1-5, the V gene TRBV19; 7 nucleotides match TRBD1. This CDR3 spans 19 amino acids. With 6 bases clipped from V and 0 bases from J, the junction kept 17 bases outside the gene matches. Per the germline V gene, CDR1 is LNHDA and CDR2 is SQIVND (reference sequence). CDR3: CASRQNWQGGINSNQPQHF. CDR3 nucleotide sequence: TGTGCCAGTAGACAAAATTGGCAGGGGGGAATTAATAGCAATCAGCCCCAGCATTTT.